This entry is about one T cell receptor (beta chain). What it recognizes is unknown. The data stem from a study of shared clonotypes between healthy human individuals. Study outcomes and limitations: Donors were few, which limited the genetic and exposure-history diversity represented.

Method: immunoSEQ multiplex PCR; TCRdb's copy keeps in-frame clones and lacks some. The sample contains approximately 2.5 million clones, under 95% of which appear only once. V gave up 2 bases and J gave up 0 bases; unmatched junction bases: 7. The CDR3 is 16 residues long. The sequenced material came from naive CD4+ T cells from PBMCs. Subset in this sample: CD45RA+ positively selected. The TCR sequence derives from a man aged 18-30 years in good health. Some clones in this sample may be carry-over from other donors' samples. This rearrangement joins TRBV5-3 to TRBJ2-7, with 8 bases fitting TRBD2. TRBV5-3 is known as an ORF, though its function is uncertain. CDR3 nucleotides: TGTGCCAGAAGCTTTGATGGACTAGCCGGCTCCTACGAGCAGTACTTC. It encodes CARSFDGLAGSYEQYF.